These 28 T cell receptor beta chains were sequenced from one sample in a study of blood T cell repertoires in COVID-19. Here immunoSEQ multiplex PCR was the method, and the copy in TCRdb shows in-frame clones only, minus some. The sample records 95,000 to 150,000 clones, over 65% being singletons. The sequencing sample was made of peripheral blood. Receptor source: a woman aged 70-85 years with acute or convalescent COVID-19.

The chain joins TRBV19 to TRBJ2-5, with 7 bases that match TRBD1. Germline CDR1 LNHDA, CDR2 SQIVND (reference sequence). This CDR3 is 15 amino acids long. J was trimmed by 5 bases and V by 6 bases; bases with no gene match: 12. DNA for the CDR3: TGTGCCAGTAGGTACAGGGGCGGAATTTACGAGACCCAGTACTTC. This encodes CASRYRGGIYETQYF.

The chain employs TRBV6-2 or TRBV6-3 and TRBJ1-4; D possibly corresponds to TRBD1 (6 bases). CDR3 length: 18 amino acids. Germline loops: CDR1 MNHEY, CDR2 SVGEGT. V was pared by 3 bases and J by 0 bases, with 17 bases between. This CDR3 is CASSYQQGRRSTNEKLFF. The CDR3 DNA reads as TGTGCCAGCAGTTATCAACAGGGTAGGAGATCAACTAATGAAAAACTGTTTTTT.

The chain links TRBV3-1 (or the pseudogene TRBV3-2) to TRBJ1-1; D is ambiguous. Germline values: CDR1 LGHDT, CDR2 YNNKEL (reference sequence). The CDR3 length is 13 residues. V lost 3 bases and J lost 4, with 9 bases in between. The CDR3 sequence is CASSQIRGTEAFF. CDR3 DNA: TGTGCCAGCAGCCAGATCAGAGGCACTGAAGCTTTCTTT.

V is TRBV5-4 and J is TRBJ1-4; D remains ambiguous. The CDR3 covers 13 residues. CDR1 is SGHNT, CDR2 YYREEE, per germline (reference sequence). Deletions cut 4 bases from V and 3 bases from J, with 7 bases between. CDR3 sequence (DNA): TGTGCCAGCAGCCCCGCGGCTAATGAAAAACTGTTTTTT. This encodes CASSPAANEKLFF.

The V gene is TRBV4-2, the J gene TRBJ1-2; no clear D. The CDR3 runs to 15 residues. From germline, CDR1 is LGHNA and CDR2 YNFKEQ. Trimming took off 0 bases at V and 4 bases at J, with 12 bases between the two ends. The CDR3 reads CASSQDLTGFYGYTF. DNA for the CDR3: TGTGCCAGCAGCCAAGATCTTACGGGATTCTATGGCTACACCTTC.

In this sample, this clone turned up a few times. The V call is TRBV4-3, the J call TRBJ1-5, with 7 bases lining up with TRBD1. CDR1 is LGHNA and CDR2 is YSLEER in the germline V gene. This CDR3 has 17 residues. J lost 0 bases, V lost 0 bases, and 5 bases had no gene match. DNA for the CDR3: TGCGCCAGCAGCCAAGACCCGCCAGGGGGTAGCAATCAGCCCCAGCATTTT. Amino acids: CASSQDPPGGSNQPQHF.

The chain combines TRBV4-2 with TRBJ1-5, with 8 bases matching TRBD1. Trimming at V came to 4 bases and at J to 5 bases, leaving 7 bases not matched to a gene. The CDR3 is 15 amino acids. Germline values: CDR1 LGHNA, CDR2 YNFKEQ. CDR3 bases: TGTGCCAGCAGCCCTAGGACAGGGTATGATCAGCCCCAGCATTTT. It encodes CASSPRTGYDQPQHF.

This clone was recorded only once. The chain has TRBV11-3 and TRBJ1-1; D gene uncertain. V lost 5 bases, J lost 8 bases, and 15 bases lay in between. This CDR3 comprises 13 residues. The V gene's germline CDR1 is SGHNT and CDR2 YENEEA. The DNA for the CDR3 is TGTGCCAGCAGCCGTATAAATTCGGTAGAAGCTTTCTTT. Translated: CASSRINSVEAFF.

The table lists this clone with a count of one. The chain uses TRBV25-1 and TRBJ1-6, with D unresolved. The CDR3 is 14 residues long. V dropped 7 bases and J dropped 5 bases, with 12 bases sitting between them. Germline V lookup: CDR1 MGHDK, CDR2 SYGVNS. The chain's CDR3 is CASNGGNNNSPLHF. In DNA, the CDR3 is TGTGCCAGCAACGGCGGCAATAATAATTCACCCCTCCACTTT.

In its sample, this clone was seen once. The chain combines TRBV27 with TRBJ1-3; 7 nucleotides align to TRBD1. Germline lookup yields CDR1 MNHEY and CDR2 SMNVEV (reference sequence). V was clipped by 3 bases and J by 3 bases; unmatched bases: 5. CDR3 length: 15 residues. The CDR3 loop is CASSLEGAFGNTIYF. CDR3 nucleotides: TGTGCCAGCAGTTTGGAGGGGGCATTTGGAAACACCATATATTTT.

The gene calls are TRBV30 and TRBJ1-3; D possibly corresponds to TRBD1 (6 bases). The CDR3 loop spans 17 amino acids. The V end was cut by 3 bases, the J end by 0 bases, with 18 bases between. CDR1 GTSNPN and CDR2 SVGIG come from the germline V gene (reference sequence). The CDR3 DNA is TGTGCCTGGAGCCCCGGGACACATATATTCTCTGGAAACACCATATATTTT. Amino acid sequence: CAWSPGTHIFSGNTIYF.

The chain is built from TRBV12-3 or TRBV12-4 and TRBJ1-2; D is undetermined. With 5 bases removed from V and 4 bases from J, the gap between germline ends came to 11 bases. This CDR3 has 13 residues. The CDR3: CASSRERSYGYTF. CDR3 coding DNA: TGTGCCAGCAGTCGGGAGAGATCCTATGGCTACACCTTC.

This clone came up a few times. The chain combines TRBV7-2 with TRBJ1-4, with 8 nucleotides matching TRBD1. Losses at the gene ends were 6 bases for V and 4 bases for J; bases not matched to a gene: 7. Germline lookup yields CDR1 SGHTA and CDR2 FQGNSA. The CDR3 contains 15 residues. CDR3 nucleotide sequence: TGTGCCAGCAGGGGTGGGACAGGCGTTAATGAAAAACTGTTTTTT. Its protein is CASRGGTGVNEKLFF.

The chain combines TRBV29-1 with TRBJ1-1; TRBD1 might be the D (5 bases). CDR3 length: 13 amino acids. V shed 5 bases and J shed 1 base, with 11 bases lying between them. The germline CDR1 and CDR2 sequences are SQVTM and ANQGSEA. The CDR3 reads CSVRAGKNTEAFF. In DNA form, the CDR3 reads TGCAGCGTTCGGGCAGGGAAGAACACTGAAGCTTTCTTT.

The chain combines TRBV5-1 with TRBJ2-3; 15 bases map to TRBD2. Germline V lookup: CDR1 SGHRS, CDR2 YFSETQ. This CDR3 has 17 residues. Losses at the gene ends were 3 bases for V and 4 bases for J; bases not matched to a gene: 6. The DNA for the CDR3 is TGCGCCAGCAGCTCCGGACTAGCGGGGGGGCCACCAGATACGCAGTATTTT. Its protein is CASSSGLAGGPPDTQYF.

V is TRBV6-2 or TRBV6-3 and J is TRBJ2-5, with 10 bases matching TRBD2. The CDR3 has 16 amino acids. The V segment lost 6 bases and the J segment 5 bases; nucleotides outside the gene matches: 12. In germline, CDR1 is MNHEY, CDR2 SVGEGT. Here the CDR3 DNA reads TGTGCCAGCAGCTCCCCTCCTGGACTAGCGGCCGAGACCCAGTACTTC. Encoded protein: CASSSPPGLAAETQYF.

The rearrangement links TRBV5-4 to TRBJ1-2, with D perhaps matching TRBD1 (6 bases). Trimming took 0 bases from V and 2 from J, leaving 14 bases between them. From germline, CDR1 is SGHNT and CDR2 YYREEE (reference sequence). This CDR3 spans 16 amino acids. This chain's CDR3 is CASSLAAQGNNYGYTF. CDR3 nucleotide sequence: TGTGCCAGCAGCTTGGCCGCACAGGGCAACAACTATGGCTACACCTTC.

The CDR3 coding sequence is TGTGCCAGCAGCACTTCTGGACAGGGAATTGGGAACACTGAAGCTTTCTTT. Translated, it gives CASSTSGQGIGNTEAFF. V gene TRBV11-3 combines with J gene TRBJ1-1; 8 bases fit TRBD1. The ends lost 5 bases at V and 1 base at J; junction bases unmatched: 12. The CDR3 spans 17 residues. Germline CDR1 SGHNT, CDR2 YENEEA.

This clone was seen more than once but under ten times. The chain joins TRBV6-5 to TRBJ1-2; TRBD1 might be the D (6 bases). The CDR3 extends over 13 amino acids. Germline CDR1 and CDR2: MNHEY and SVGAGI. With 6 bases removed from V and 8 bases from J, the gap between germline ends came to 16 bases. The CDR3, as DNA: TGTGCCAGCAGGGCAGGGGTGGGGCTGGGCTACACCTTC. It translates to CASRAGVGLGYTF.

Concerning this clone: Other DNA variants within this sample encode the same CDR3. V gene TRBV20-1 combines with J gene TRBJ1-1; D remains unclear. The CDR3 consists of 11 residues. The V gene's germline CDR1 is DFQATT and CDR2 SNEGSKA (reference sequence). V lost 3 bases and J lost 7, with 9 bases in between. DNA for the CDR3: TGCAGTGCTAGTTCAGGTCATGAAGCTTTCTTT. Translated: CSASSGHEAFF.

The V and J genes are TRBV2 and TRBJ1-3, with TRBD1 as a possible D gene (5 bases). The CDR3 runs 13 residues. Germline V gives CDR1 SNHLY, CDR2 FYNNEI. V was clipped by 7 bases and J by 0 bases, with 7 bases between them. The CDR3 DNA reads TGTGCCAGCAAGGACACCTCTGGAAACACCATATATTTT. Residues: CASKDTSGNTIYF.

The rearrangement uses TRBV5-4 and TRBJ1-2, with 9 bases lining up with TRBD1. CDR3 length: 13 amino acids. Trimming removed 0 bases from V and 9 bases from J; junction bases left unmatched: 3. Germline CDR1 reads SGHNT; CDR2 reads YYREEE (reference sequence). The DNA of the CDR3 is TGTGCCAGCAGCTTGGACGGACAGGGGAGCTACACCTTC. Translating gives CASSLDGQGSYTF.

This clone showed up just a few times. This sequence joins TRBV3-1 (or the pseudogene TRBV3-2) and TRBJ2-2; D not certain. Germline lookup yields CDR1 LGHDT and CDR2 YNNKEL (reference sequence). The CDR3 totals 14 residues. Trimming took 1 base from V and 3 from J, leaving 6 bases between them. CDR3 sequence: CASSQAPDTGELFF. The CDR3 nucleotides are TGTGCCAGCAGCCAAGCTCCGGACACCGGGGAGCTGTTTTTT.

This sequence joins TRBV7-2 and TRBJ1-6; D is perhaps TRBD1 (5 bases). Trimming took 5 bases from V and 4 from J, leaving 18 bases between them. This CDR3 spans 17 amino acids. Germline CDR1 reads SGHTA; CDR2 reads FQGNSA. The CDR3 here is CASSTKPRKGYNSPLHF. The CDR3 DNA reads TGTGCCAGCAGCACCAAACCAAGAAAGGGGTATAATTCACCCCTCCACTTT. Variable domain in full (rest from reference TRBV7-2 and TRBJ1-6): GAGVSQSPSNKVTEKGKDVELRCDPISGHTALYWYRQSLGQGLEFLIYFQGNSAPDKSGLPSDRFSAERTGGSVSTLTIQRTQQEDSAVYLCASSTKPRKGYNSPLHFGNGTRLTVT.

This chain joins TRBV7-2 and TRBJ1-1; possible D gene TRBD1, 6 bases. The CDR3 runs to 14 residues. Trimming pared 4 bases from V and 0 bases from J, leaving 9 bases between. Germline loops: CDR1 SGHTA, CDR2 FQGNSA. Written as DNA, the CDR3 is TGTGCCAGCAGCTACGGACAGCTGAACACTGAAGCTTTCTTT. This sequence encodes CASSYGQLNTEAFF.

The chain joins TRBV11-3 to TRBJ2-2; TRBD1 matches 8 bases. The ends lost 1 base at V and 7 bases at J; junction bases unmatched: 11. The CDR3 is made up of 17 amino acids. The germline gives CDR1 SGHNT, CDR2 YENEEA. The CDR3 DNA is TGTGCCAGCAGCTTAGTGGAGTGGGCAGGGGGCCTCGGGGAGCTGTTTTTT. Translating it yields CASSLVEWAGGLGELFF.

The V and J genes are TRBV11-3 and TRBJ1-1; D unclear. The V end was cut by 5 bases, the J end by 3 bases, with 13 bases between. The CDR3 runs to 14 residues. Germline CDR1 is SGHNT and CDR2 is YENEEA. The CDR3 spells CASSIVGTDTEAFF. For the CDR3, the DNA is TGTGCCAGCAGCATTGTGGGCACGGACACTGAAGCTTTCTTT.

The genes are TRBV27 and TRBJ2-7; D is unclear. The CDR3 length is 14 residues. The V gene lost 8 bases and the J gene lost 7 bases, with 21 bases spanning the gap. Per germline, CDR1 MNHEY and CDR2 SMNVEV (reference sequence). The CDR3 sequence: CASFNRDKSLEQYV. DNA for the CDR3: TGTGCCAGCTTCAACCGCGATAAGTCTCTGGAGCAGTACGTC.